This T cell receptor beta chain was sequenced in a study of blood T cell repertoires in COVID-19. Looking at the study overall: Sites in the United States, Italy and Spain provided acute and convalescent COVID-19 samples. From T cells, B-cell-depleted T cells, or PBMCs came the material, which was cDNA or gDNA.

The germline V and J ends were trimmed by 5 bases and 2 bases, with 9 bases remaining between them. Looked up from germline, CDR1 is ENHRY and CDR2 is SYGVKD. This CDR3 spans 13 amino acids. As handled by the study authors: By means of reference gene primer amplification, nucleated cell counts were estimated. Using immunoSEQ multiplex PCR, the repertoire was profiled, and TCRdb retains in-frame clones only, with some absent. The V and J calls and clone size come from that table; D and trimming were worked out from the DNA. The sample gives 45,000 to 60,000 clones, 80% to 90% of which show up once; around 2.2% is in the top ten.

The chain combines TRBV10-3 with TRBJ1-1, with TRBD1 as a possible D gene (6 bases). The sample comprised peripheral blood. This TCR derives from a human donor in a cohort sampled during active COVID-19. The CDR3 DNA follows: TGTGCCATCAGTAGGGACACTAACACTGAAGCTTTCTTT. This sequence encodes CAISRDTNTEAFF.